This T cell receptor (beta chain) was captured by sequencing in a study of vaccination and CD4 T cells after COVID-19. Overall study: Nasal swab PCR had shown SARS-CoV-2 positivity in the convalescent patients (roughly 10 mild cases, one severe case). Stimulation of cells relied on overlapping spike peptides derived from SARS-CoV-2, HCoV-NL63, HCoV-OC43 and HCoV-229E. The control cultures got either a CEFX pool, an HIV-1 Nef pool, or no peptide at all.

A word on this clonotype: Antigen specificity is unknown.

Cultured CD4+ T cells had their DNA profiled by the Oncomine TCR Beta short-read assay. MiXCR, applied by TCRdb to the PCR reads, yields one record per CDR3 protein. Of approximately 6,400 distinct CDR3 sequences detected, 75% to 85% appear once; the ten largest clones hold roughly 18%. Treatment of the sample: roughly 11-day PBMC culture with coronavirus spike peptide pools or control peptides (ViraFEST assay). ViraFEST sequenced TCRs after peptide-pool expansion of antigen-specific T cells. The sample taken for sequencing was CD4+ T cells from blood, cultured in vitro. The sequence derives from a human donor who had recovered from COVID-19.

The CDR3 DNA is TGTGCCAGCAGCCCGAGGACAGGGGTGAACACTGAAGCTTTCTTT. Protein sequence: CASSPRTGVNTEAFF. The chain couples TRBV11-3 to TRBJ1-1; the match to TRBD1 covers 9 bases. Germline lookup yields CDR1 SGHNT and CDR2 YENEEA. The junction had 4 bases not matched to a gene; V was cut back by 5 bases and J by 0 bases. The CDR3 sequence is 15 residues long. The complete variable domain, with remaining parts taken from reference TRBV11-3 and TRBJ1-1, reads EAGVVQSPRYKIIEKKQPVAFWCNPISGHNTLYWYLQNLGQGPELLIRYENEEAVDDSQLPKDRFSAERLKGVDSTLKIQPAELGDSAVYLCASSPRTGVNTEAFFGQGTRLTVV.